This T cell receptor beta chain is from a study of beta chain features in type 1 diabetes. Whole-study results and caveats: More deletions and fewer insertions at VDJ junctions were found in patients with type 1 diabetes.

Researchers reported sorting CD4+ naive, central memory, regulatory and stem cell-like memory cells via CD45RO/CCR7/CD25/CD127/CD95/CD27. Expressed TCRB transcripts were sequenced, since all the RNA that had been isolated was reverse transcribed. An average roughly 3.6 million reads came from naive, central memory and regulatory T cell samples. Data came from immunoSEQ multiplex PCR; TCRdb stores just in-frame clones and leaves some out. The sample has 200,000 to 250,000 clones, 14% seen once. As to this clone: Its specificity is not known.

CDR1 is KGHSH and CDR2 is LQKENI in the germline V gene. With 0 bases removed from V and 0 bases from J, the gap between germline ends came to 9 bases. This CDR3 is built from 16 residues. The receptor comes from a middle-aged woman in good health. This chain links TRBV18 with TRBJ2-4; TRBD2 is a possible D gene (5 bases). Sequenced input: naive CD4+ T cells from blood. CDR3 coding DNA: TGTGCCAGCTCACCACCTTCCGGGGTAGCCAAAAACATTCAGTACTTC. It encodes CASSPPSGVAKNIQYF.